This TCR beta chain was identified during a study of identifying expanded T cells in peripheral blood (dated by TCRdb to about 2019). About the study as a whole: Technical replicates were generated by sequencing separate aliquots of the same genomic DNA pool, with four replicates compared pairwise.

The germline V gene yields MDHEN for CDR1 and SYDVKM for CDR2. Trimming takes 4 bases from V and 1 base from J, and the germline ends sit 13 bases apart. The CDR3 measures 15 amino acids from cysteine to phenylalanine. Only the CDR3 DNA stays, 45 bases, in frame from base 1. Results the study describes overall, beyond this receptor: The authors expected that biological variance in healthy repertoires might rise further over much longer intervals, such as months to years. Between technical replicates the binomial model flagged roughly 1.1 differentially abundant clones, whereas over about 2 weeks the binomial model flagged about 16.4 and over approximately 4 weeks around 18. For all healthy donors, the variance in clone template counts between two-week samples rose significantly as total template count increased. The beta-binomial model significantly reduced the number of clones called differentially abundant and the false-positive rate across all healthy-donor time intervals.

A few counts support this clone. What antigen it recognizes has not been identified. No quality values exist for individual bases; no much larger clone is one base distant. No immune events, such as infections, were documented for the healthy donors during the collection period. Time-dependent variance in a beta-binomial model of T-cell clone differential abundance was calibrated using healthy-donor blood repertoires as a training cohort. There were roughly 10 healthy donors in the training cohort, of whom 3 were female and 7 were male. Donor ages ranged from about 25 to 64 years, with an average of approximately 43 years. Obtained from a commercial supplier, whole blood was collected from each healthy donor at three time points set about two weeks apart. For immunosequencing, genomic DNA was extracted from unsorted whole blood. TCRbeta CDR3 regions were profiled with the immunoSEQ Assay using bias-controlled multiplex PCR amplification of genomic DNA. In the original analysis: To quantify the absolute abundance of each unique TCRbeta CDR3 region, the sequences were collapsed and filtered. Two models were used to test differential abundance: a binomial model (Fisher-equivalent) and a beta-binomial model that adds time-dependent variance fitted from healthy donors. Any clone with fewer than 5 combined templates was excluded, and a clone was called differentially abundant if its Benjamini-Hochberg FDR was below 0.01. The form v = (b*log(k)+a)^2 was used to model beta-binomial variance as a function of total template count across the two samples. TCRdb's version of the immuneACCESS table is confined to in-frame rearrangements and falls short of the full clone set. An unresolved V gene accounts for under half of the shortfall where checked; the remainder is of unknown origin. For V, J and clone size, that table is used; D and trimming come from the DNA. The sample includes over 100,000 clones, with about 85% observed a single time. The ten largest clones capture just under 8.5% of the sample.

The TCR comes from a person between 18 and 75 years old in good health. Sequencing was performed on blood. The chain is assembled from TRBV28 and TRBJ1-1; the best D guess is TRBD1, with 6 bases matching. For the CDR3, the sequence is CASSSWTVKNTEAFF. The bases are TGTGCCAGCAGTTCATGGACAGTGAAGAACACTGAAGCTTTCTTT.